The 20 T cell receptor beta chains below were found in one sample sequenced in a study of blood T cells in healthy people across ages. PCR was performed a second time for about 7 to 12 cycles using a sample-barcoded 5' primer and a J-beta primer mix. TCRdb recomputed calls from the 5' RACE reads with MiXCR, one row per CDR3 protein. The data contain around 870,000 distinct CDR3 sequences, 29% of them seen just once; the ten biggest clones take up around a sixth. Sequencing was done on a sample of blood. The source of these receptors is an elderly woman in good health.

Worth noting for this clonotype: A much larger clone differs by one base, so this may be a read error. The chain combines TRBV15 with TRBJ2-1; D not certain. TRBJ2-7 matches the DNA end more closely, so the J call is doubtful. Germline CDR1 reads LNHNV; CDR2 reads YYDKDF (reference sequence). The CDR3 has 13 amino acids. CDR3 in DNA: TGTGCCACCAGGAACCGCTCCTACAATGAGCAGTACTTC. This translates into CATRNRSYNEQYF.

Ten or more counts support this clonotype. V gene TRBV6-1 combines with J gene TRBJ2-4; TRBD1 matches 11 bases. The CDR3 consists of 16 residues. Trimming took 3 bases from V and 1 from J; bases not matched to a gene: 2. CDR1 and CDR2 (germline): MNHNS, SASEGT. The CDR3 sequence is CASSEDRGRAKNIQYF. The DNA of the CDR3 is TGTGCCAGCAGTGAGGACAGGGGGCGGGCCAAAAACATTCAGTACTTC.

The table lists this clonotype with many counts. The chain links TRBV4-1 to TRBJ2-5; TRBD2 aligns across 7 bases. CDR3 size: 16 residues. Per germline, CDR1 MGHRA and CDR2 YSYEKL. The junction had 6 bases not matched to a gene; V was cut back by 1 base and J by 1 base. The CDR3: CASSQGQAGRQETQYF. CDR3 DNA: TGCGCCAGCAGCCAAGGACAAGCGGGGCGCCAAGAGACCCAGTACTTC.

This clonotype was found many times. The rearrangement joins TRBV5-1 to TRBJ2-1; TRBD2 matches 13 bases. The V gene end was trimmed by 6 bases and the J gene end by 7 bases; junction bases not matched to a gene: 7. Germline CDR1 SGHRS, CDR2 YFSETQ. The CDR3 runs to 15 residues. The CDR3 is CASKNPGLAGNEQFF. Here the CDR3 DNA reads TGCGCCAGCAAAAATCCGGGACTAGCGGGGAATGAGCAGTTCTTC.

The V gene is TRBV27, the J gene TRBJ1-2, with a weak D call TRBD1 (5 bases). V lost 2 bases and J 2 bases, leaving 12 bases between the germline ends. This CDR3 is built from 15 residues. Germline V CDR1 and CDR2: MNHEY, SMNVEV (reference sequence). This CDR3 is CASSLGPGPNYGYTF. The CDR3 DNA sequence: TGTGCCAGCAGTTTAGGGCCAGGGCCCAACTATGGCTACACCTTC.

As for this clonotype: One end of the junction is discordant with germline, which a read error may explain. The CDR3 bases are TGTGCCAGCAACTTAGCCGGGGGCAGGAAGCAGTACTTC. This gives the protein CASNLAGGRKQYF. The V call is TRBV7-9, the J call TRBJ2-5; TRBD1 or TRBD2 may be the D gene (6 bases each). Germline V gives CDR1 SEHNR, CDR2 FQNEAQ (reference sequence). CDR3 length equals 13 residues. The entire variable domain, with the rest obtained from reference TRBV7-9 and TRBJ2-5, is as follows: DTGVSQNPRHKITKRGQNVTFRCDPISEHNRLYWYRQTLGQGPEFLTYFQNEAQLEKSRLLSDRFSAERPKGSFSTLEIQRTEQGDSAMYLCASNLAGGRKQYFGPGTRLLVL.

This clonotype was observed a few times. This chain joins TRBV6-5 and TRBJ1-2; D is perhaps TRBD1 (6 bases). This CDR3 spans 15 amino acids. Per germline, CDR1 MNHEY and CDR2 SVGAGI. Trimming cost V 0 bases and J 8 bases, with 16 bases left between them. Here the CDR3 reads CASSYSNWGAEGYTF. The CDR3 nucleotides are TGTGCCAGCAGTTACTCGAATTGGGGGGCGGAAGGCTACACCTTC.

This clonotype was seen many times. The chain links TRBV7-9 to TRBJ2-6; no definite D call. The CDR3 is made up of 15 amino acids. The V gene's germline CDR1 is SEHNR and CDR2 FQNEAQ (reference sequence). V was clipped by 3 bases and J by 0 bases, with 6 bases between them. CDR3 nucleotide sequence: TGTGCCAGCAGCTTCCTCCGCTCTGGGGCCAACGTCCTGACTTTC. It is translated as CASSFLRSGANVLTF.

The sample holds many counts of this clonotype. The V and J genes are TRBV4-1 and TRBJ2-5; TRBD1 agrees at 8 bases. Germline V CDR1 and CDR2: MGHRA, YSYEKL. CDR3 length equals 16 residues. Losses at the gene ends were 0 bases for V and 4 bases for J; bases not matched to a gene: 7. The CDR3 DNA reads as TGCGCCAGCAGCCAAGATCTAAGACAGGGGCGAGAGACCCAGTACTTC. Protein sequence: CASSQDLRQGRETQYF.

The table lists this clonotype with a few counts. A much larger clone lies a single base off, so this may be a read error. J is TRBJ2-1 and V is TRBV7-2, with D unresolved. This CDR3 region has 12 residues. Germline V gene data show CDR1 as SGHTA and CDR2 as FQGNSA. With 3 bases removed from V and 12 bases from J, the gap between germline ends came to 12 bases. CDR3 region: CASSLDCTAQFF. Here the CDR3 DNA reads TGTGCCAGCAGCTTGGATTGTACTGCGCAGTTCTTC.

For the CDR3, the DNA is TGCAGTGCTAGAGACCACCTGGGAAACTCCTACGAGCAGTACTTC. Translated: CSARDHLGNSYEQYF. The chain couples TRBV20-1 to TRBJ2-7; no firm D call. Germline CDR1 is DFQATT and CDR2 is SNEGSKA (reference sequence). The CDR3 is made up of 15 amino acids. V shed 0 bases and J shed 0 bases, with 12 bases lying between them.

This chain links TRBV2 with TRBJ2-5; D possibly corresponds to TRBD1 (6 bases). V was pared by 6 bases and J by 11 bases, with 25 bases between. Germline values: CDR1 SNHLY, CDR2 FYNNEI. The CDR3 length is 15 residues. The DNA of the CDR3 is TGTGCCAGCAGCCCCCAGGGGCTCCGTAACAATGAGCAGTACTTC. Its translation: CASSPQGLRNNEQYF.

This clonotype was recorded once. The J gene is TRBJ1-2, the V gene TRBV20-1, with 7 bases fitting TRBD1. The CDR3 is 13 amino acids. The germline CDR1 and CDR2 sequences are DFQATT and SNEGSKA (reference sequence). The CDR3 DNA is TGCAGGACCTCGACAGGGCCGTTTGGGGGCTACACCTTC. Encoded protein: CRTSTGPFGGYTF.

This clonotype was counted many times. The rearrangement links TRBV20-1 to TRBJ2-4; the match to TRBD2 covers 14 bases. The J segment lost 2 bases and the V segment lost 5 bases, leaving 8 bases of the junction unmatched. Germline values: CDR1 DFQATT, CDR2 SNEGSKA (reference sequence). This CDR3 comprises 17 residues. The CDR3 loop is CSAWGTSGGPTKNIQYF. The CDR3 bases are TGCAGTGCTTGGGGGACTAGCGGGGGACCTACCAAAAACATTCAGTACTTC.

In its sample, this clonotype was seen a few times. The rearrangement links TRBV5-1 to TRBJ1-1; D possibly corresponds to TRBD1 (5 bases). The CDR3 length is 14 residues. Trimming removed 4 bases from V and 11 bases from J, with 21 bases in between. CDR1 SGHRS and CDR2 YFSETQ come from the germline V gene. The CDR3 DNA reads as TGCGCCAGCAGCCCACCCGGGACTCTCAGAGGGGCTTTCTTT. It specifies CASSPPGTLRGAFF.

V and J are TRBV27 and TRBJ2-7, with 8 bases lining up with TRBD1. Germline V gene sequence: CDR1 MNHEY, CDR2 SMNVEV (reference sequence). V dropped 5 bases and J dropped 5; count of bases not matched to a gene: 11. The CDR3 runs to 15 residues. For the CDR3, the DNA is TGTGCCAGCAGTCCCCTTCGGACAGGGCTTGACGAGCAGTACGTC. It yields the protein CASSPLRTGLDEQYV.

A word on this clonotype: This could be a read error, since a much larger clone is one nucleotide away. This rearrangement joins TRBV3-1 to TRBJ2-5; a possible D gene is TRBD1 (5 bases). The CDR3 runs 13 residues. V shed 1 base and J shed 11 bases, with 14 bases lying between them. Germline loops: CDR1 LGHDT, CDR2 YNNKEL (reference sequence). The CDR3 sequence: CASSQGSNGQQYF. CDR3 DNA sequence: TGTGCCAGCAGCCAAGGCTCAAACGGACAACAGTACTTC.

As concerns this clonotype: A read error may be the cause here, since a much bigger clone is one base away. The genes are TRBV9 and TRBJ1-2; D is perhaps TRBD1 (5 bases). This CDR3 comprises 16 residues. CDR1 is SGDLS and CDR2 is YYNGEE in the germline V gene. CDR3 sequence (DNA): TGTGCCAGCAGCGTAGTAGAGGGCCTCCAGGGCTTTGGCTTCACCTTC. This encodes CASSVVEGLQGFGFTF.

This clonotype was seen only a few times. This chain connects TRBV28 to TRBJ1-2; D is undetermined. Trimming stripped 2 bases from V and 8 bases from J, with 12 bases between. Per the germline V gene, CDR1 is MDHEN and CDR2 is SYDVKM. The CDR3 loop spans 13 amino acids. CDR3 amino acids: CASSLIPLDGYTF. DNA of the CDR3: TGTGCCAGCAGTTTAATTCCCCTCGACGGCTACACCTTC.

As concerns this clonotype: A read error may be the cause here, since a much bigger clone is one base away. J is TRBJ2-1 and V is TRBV20-1; D is ambiguous. The closer fit of TRBJ2-7 to the DNA end suggests the J call may be wrong. Germline V gene data show CDR1 as DFQATT and CDR2 as SNEGSKA (reference sequence). The CDR3 is made up of 14 amino acids. The CDR3 nucleotides read TGCAGTGCTAGGGACCCAACCTCCTACAATGAGCAGTACTTC. It codes for CSARDPTSYNEQYF.